The text below deals with one TCR beta chain. Antigen specificity is unknown. This entry belongs to a study of graft-versus-host responses after intestinal transplantation. Study-wide results and caveats: Across patients carrying graft-donor T cell macrochimerism, allografts held high graft-versus-host to host-versus-graft clonal ratios.

Profiling relied on immunoSEQ multiplex PCR, and the TCRdb table lists in-frame clones only, not all of them. The data contain over 100,000 clones, about 93% of them singletons. CDR1 KGHSH and CDR2 LQKENI come from the germline V gene. CDR3 size: 15 residues. With 3 bases removed from V and 0 bases from J, the gap between germline ends came to 11 bases. The source was unstimulated CD4+ T cells sorted from spleen or lymph node cells, collected before intestinal transplant. The clonotype comes from a human donor who received an intestinal transplant. The J gene is TRBJ1-1, the V gene TRBV18, with D unresolved. The CDR3 loop is CASSPPGSLNTEAFF. The CDR3 coding sequence is TGTGCCAGCTCACCCCCCGGCAGCTTGAACACTGAAGCTTTCTTT.